The rows below give T cell receptor beta chains drawn from one sample of a study of spatial heterogeneity in lung cancer. TCRdb independently ran MiXCR on the 5' RACE reads; one entry per CDR3 protein. The sample contains about 75,000 distinct CDR3 sequences, 13% of which appear only once. Sequencing used PBMCs, obtained at surgery. These receptors were taken from a male donor with early-stage non-small cell lung cancer. Each CDR3 is given with its conserved first and last residue. Each record gives: V gene, CDR3 protein.

>TRBV7-3
CASSLISSDTQYF
>TRBV23-1
CASSQGAAGRDSYEQYF
>TRBV12-3/TRBV12-4
CASSAPGNEQYF
>TRBV10-2
CASSESIGDGTDTQYF
>TRBV7-2
CASSLEGLRVLGSYGYTF
>TRBV2
CASSVWSYNEQFF
>TRBV5-6
CASSFRDRVLNTEAFF
>TRBV20-1
CSASGQGRNEQFF
>TRBV6-5
CASSTGQSEQFF
>TRBV2
CASSDSSYTDTQYF
>TRBV6-6
CASTEDSMNTEAFF
>TRBV12-3/TRBV12-4
CASSLVGGETQYF
>TRBV6-5
CASSYFGSNTEAFF
>TRBV20-1
CSAREQPGEKLFF
>TRBV6-1
CASSEGRTELNQPQHF
>TRBV3-1
CASSQDGSDTGELFF
>TRBV7-9
CASSPVMGHEQYF
>TRBV10-1
CASSASGTGGWKETQYF
>TRBV24-1
CATSDSRTANTEAFF
>TRBV4-3
CASSQDAGGPYEQYF
>TRBV2
CASIPGVIDYNEQFF
>TRBV19
CASSTGRRNWDEQFF
>TRBV5-1
CASSLFSGTYNEQFF
>TRBV3-1
CASSQGRTSSYEQYF
>TRBV24-1
CATSDARTDTQYF
>TRBV27
CASSSRTGSSQPQHF
>TRBV15
CATSLAGVRGGIAEQYF
>TRBV29-1
CSVAATGNIQYF
>TRBV19
CASPSVRADDPDYEQYF
>TRBV20-1
CSARGLAADTQYF
>TRBV20-1
CSARGWTGGDYGYTF
>TRBV24-1
CATSDLNRGLRNEQFF
>TRBV7-9
CASSQGRLNTEAFF
>TRBV12-3/TRBV12-4
CASSPSGQANTEAFF
>TRBV19
CASSPSLGNTGELFF
>TRBV6-1
CASSDRAYEQYF
>TRBV11-1
CASSPKLGHEQYF
>TRBV7-9
CASSSAGTSGAPGTGELFF
>TRBV18
CASSPRGNTEAFF
>TRBV5-4
CASSAGTDSYNEQFF
>TRBV7-2
CASSLSAGVNTQYF
>TRBV6-5
CASRRDRQFTGELFF
>TRBV30
CAWSKTYEQYF
>TRBV20-1
CSAPGQGETEAFF
>TRBV7-2
CASSRNSEDNEQFF
>TRBV10-3
CAISESNSGSYNEQFF
>TRBV10-3
CAISGPSGLAEMGGELFF
>TRBV19
CASSIAGSGNQPQHF
>TRBV29-1
CSGFTGPMNTEAFF